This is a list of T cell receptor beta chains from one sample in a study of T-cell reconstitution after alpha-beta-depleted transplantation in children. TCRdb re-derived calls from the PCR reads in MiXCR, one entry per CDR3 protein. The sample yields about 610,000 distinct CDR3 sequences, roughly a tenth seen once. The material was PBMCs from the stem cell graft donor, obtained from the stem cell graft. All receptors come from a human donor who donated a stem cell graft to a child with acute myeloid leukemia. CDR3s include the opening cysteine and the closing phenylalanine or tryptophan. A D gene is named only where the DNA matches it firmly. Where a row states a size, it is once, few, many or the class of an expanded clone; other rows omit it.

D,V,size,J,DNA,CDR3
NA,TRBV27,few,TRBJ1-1,TGTGCCAGCAGTTTAAGCACCACCACAGGTTACGGGGAAGCTTTCTTT,CASSLSTTTGYGEAFF
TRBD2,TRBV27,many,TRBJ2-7,TGTGCCAGCAGCCTCACTAGCGGTGGCTCCTACGAGCAGTACTTC,CASSLTSGGSYEQYF
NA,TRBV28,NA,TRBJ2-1,TGTGCCAGCAGTTTTTGGGGGAGCGGCTACAATGAGCAGTTCTTC,CASSFWGSGYNEQFF
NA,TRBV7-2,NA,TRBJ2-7,TGTGCCAGCAGCCCAATCCAGTGGTACGAGCAGTACTTC,CASSPIQWYEQYF
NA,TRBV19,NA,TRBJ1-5,TGTGCCAGTAGTCCCCGGACTCGGGAGGGCAATCAGCCCCAGCATTTT,CASSPRTREGNQPQHF
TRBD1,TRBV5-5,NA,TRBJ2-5,TGTGCCAGCAGGAAAAGGGACAGGCAAGAGACCCAGTACTTC,CASRKRDRQETQYF
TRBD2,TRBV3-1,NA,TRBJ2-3,TGTGCCAGCAGCCGAGTGACTAGCGGGAGAGGGATGGGCACAGATACGCAGTATTTT,CASSRVTSGRGMGTDTQYF
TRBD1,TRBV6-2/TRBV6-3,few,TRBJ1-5,TGTGCCAGCAGTCCCTGGACAGGGTATGAACAGCCCCAGCATTTT,CASSPWTGYEQPQHF
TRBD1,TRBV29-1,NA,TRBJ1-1,TGCAGCGTTGAGGCAACAGGGGTGGGAACTGAAGCTTTCTTT,CSVEATGVGTEAFF
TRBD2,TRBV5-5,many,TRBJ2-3,TGTGCCAGCAGCCCCCTGGGACTAGCGGGAGATACGCAGTATTTT,CASSPLGLAGDTQYF
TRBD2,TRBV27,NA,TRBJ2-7,TGTGCCAGCAGCCTTAGCGGGAGTCAGATCGAGCAGTACTTC,CASSLSGSQIEQYF
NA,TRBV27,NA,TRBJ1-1,TGTGCCAGCAGTTACTGGTCGGACACTGAAGCTTTCTTT,CASSYWSDTEAFF
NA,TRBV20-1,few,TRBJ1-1,TGCAGCCCATTCAGCGGGACTGAAGCTTTCTTT,CSPFSGTEAFF
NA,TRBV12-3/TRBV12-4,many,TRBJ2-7,TGCGCCAGCAGCTTGGGCGGGACTTACGAGCAGTACTTC,CASSLGGTYEQYF
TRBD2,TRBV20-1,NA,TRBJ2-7,TGCCAAGTGCGCCGGACTAGCGGGAGTTCCTCCTCCTACGAGCAGTACTTC,CQVRRTSGSSSSYEQYF
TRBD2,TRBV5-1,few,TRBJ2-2,TGCGCCAGCAGCTCGGGACTAGCGGGGAACACCGGGGAGCTGTTTTTT,CASSSGLAGNTGELFF
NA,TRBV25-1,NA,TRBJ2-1,TGTGCCAGCAGTGAATATGGAGGGGACAATGAGCAGTTCTTC,CASSEYGGDNEQFF